This paragraph reports one TCR beta chain. Its specificity is not known. Stability required unchanged lesions during the previous 6 months. Patients had to be free of confetti depigmentation, indicating active vitiligo. This table comes from immunoSEQ multiplex PCR, and its TCRdb copy is limited to in-frame clones, with some not included. The sample carries around 70,000 clones, approximately 90% recorded once. This CDR3 is built from 15 residues. In germline, CDR1 is LGHNA, CDR2 YNFKEQ. J gave up 10 bases and V 0 bases, and 4 bases lay outside the gene matches. These data originate in a study of resident and recirculating memory T cells in vitiligo. Study-level results: No single dominant TCR clone appeared; lesion clonality varied. Sequences differed between biopsy sites and patients, suggesting private specificity.

The sequencing sample was made of blood. The V gene is TRBV4-2, the J gene TRBJ2-1; TRBD2 agrees at 12 bases. The source of this sequence is a male donor with vitiligo. CDR3 sequence reads: CASSQEEGLAGEQFF. CDR3 coding DNA: TGTGCCAGCAGCCAAGAAGAGGGACTAGCGGGCGAGCAGTTCTTC.